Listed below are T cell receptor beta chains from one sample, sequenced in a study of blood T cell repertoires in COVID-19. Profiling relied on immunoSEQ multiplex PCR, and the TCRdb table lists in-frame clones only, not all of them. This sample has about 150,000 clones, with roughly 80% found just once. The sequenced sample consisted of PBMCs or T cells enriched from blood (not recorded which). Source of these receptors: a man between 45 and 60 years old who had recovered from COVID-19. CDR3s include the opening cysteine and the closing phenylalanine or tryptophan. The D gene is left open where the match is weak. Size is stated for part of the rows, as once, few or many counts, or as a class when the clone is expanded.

TGTGCCAGCAGTGAAGCGCTAGGACAGGGGTACGATACGCAGTATTTT	CASSEALGQGYDTQYF	TRBD1	TRBV2	TRBJ2-3	.
TGCAGTGCTAGTGGACTAGCGGGAAATAATGAGCAGTTCTTC	CSASGLAGNNEQFF	TRBD2	TRBV20-1	TRBJ2-1	.
TGTGCCAGCAGCCCCAATCTGAACAGGGGGTCTGGAAACACCATATATTTT	CASSPNLNRGSGNTIYF	TRBD1	TRBV9	TRBJ1-3	.
TGTGCCAGCAGCCAAGAAGGGACTAGCGGGGGTTACGAGCAGTACTTC	CASSQEGTSGGYEQYF	TRBD2	TRBV3-1/TRBV3-2	TRBJ2-7	.
TGTGCCAGCAGTGAAGGGGGAGGATTCTACACAGATACGCAGTATTTT	CASSEGGGFYTDTQYF	.	TRBV2	TRBJ2-3	few
TGTGCCAGCACTCCGAACACTGAAGCTTTCTTT	CASTPNTEAFF	.	TRBV6-5	TRBJ1-1	.
TGTGCCAGCAGCTTACTCCAGGGCTATGGCTACACCTTC	CASSLLQGYGYTF	.	TRBV11-3	TRBJ1-2	.
TGCGCCAGCAGCTTGCAACAGGGCGATGAGCAGTTCTTC	CASSLQQGDEQFF	.	TRBV5-1	TRBJ2-1	.
TGTGCCAGTAGTATAAGTGGCAGAAACTATGGCTACACCTTC	CASSISGRNYGYTF	.	TRBV19	TRBJ1-2	.
TGTGCCAGCAGGCGCACAGGGGACGGGGAGCTGTTTTTT	CASRRTGDGELFF	TRBD1	TRBV27	TRBJ2-2	.
TGTGCCAGCTCAGAGGACATGAACTATGGCTACACCTTC	CASSEDMNYGYTF	.	TRBV18	TRBJ1-2	.
TGTGCCAGCAACGGACAGGGATACGGATCACCCCTCCACTTT	CASNGQGYGSPLHF	TRBD1	TRBV2	TRBJ1-6	few
TGTGCCAGCTCACCGGCAGTGCCCAATTCACCCCTCCACTTT	CASSPAVPNSPLHF	.	TRBV18	TRBJ1-6	.
TGCAGCGTTGCGGTTGGGCAGGCCCCCTATGGCTACACCTTC	CSVAVGQAPYGYTF	.	TRBV29-1	TRBJ1-2	.
TGCAGCGCGGGACAGGACAATCAGCCCCAGCATTTT	CSAGQDNQPQHF	TRBD1	TRBV29-1	TRBJ1-5	.
TGTGCCAGCAGTTTGAGCCATAGTACTGAAGCTTTCTTT	CASSLSHSTEAFF	.	TRBV12-3/TRBV12-4	TRBJ1-1	.
TGTGCCAGCAGACCGACAGGGGGAAGGGAGTATGGCTACACCTTC	CASRPTGGREYGYTF	TRBD1	TRBV6-5	TRBJ1-2	.
TGTGCCAGCAGCATCCCGGTTGGGGCCAACGTCCTGACTTTC	CASSIPVGANVLTF	.	TRBV11-3	TRBJ2-6	.
TGTGCCAGCAGCTTAGAGACAGGTAACTCCTACGAGCAGTACTTC	CASSLETGNSYEQYF	.	TRBV5-6	TRBJ2-7	.
TGTGCCAGCAGTCCAATCAGGGGCCGGAACACTGAAGCTTTCTTT	CASSPIRGRNTEAFF	.	TRBV6-5	TRBJ1-1	.
TGTGCCAGTAGTATAGGATCCGGCAGGAAGGGCACAGATACGCAGTATTTT	CASSIGSGRKGTDTQYF	.	TRBV19	TRBJ2-3	.
TGTGCCAGTAGTGCCCTGGGACAGGGTAATGAAAAACTGTTTTTT	CASSALGQGNEKLFF	TRBD1	TRBV19	TRBJ1-4	once
TGCGCCAGCAGCCGGACTAGCGGGGGCTCCTACAATGAGCAGTTCTTC	CASSRTSGGSYNEQFF	TRBD2	TRBV5-1	TRBJ2-1	.
TGCAGCGTTGCCGCCGACAGAGCTTCCTACGAGCAGTACTTC	CSVAADRASYEQYF	.	TRBV29-1	TRBJ2-7	.
TGTGCCAGCAGCTCGGGACAGCCTAATGAAAAACTGTTTTTT	CASSSGQPNEKLFF	TRBD1	TRBV11-1	TRBJ1-4	.
TGTGCCAGCAGCTTGGGGACAGTAAGCGAGCAGTACTTC	CASSLGTVSEQYF	.	TRBV5-5	TRBJ2-7	once
TGTGCCAGCAGCCAACAGACAGGGTACGGTCAGCCCCAGCATTTT	CASSQQTGYGQPQHF	TRBD1	TRBV3-1/TRBV3-2	TRBJ1-5	.
TGTGCCAGCAGCTTAGGCCTAACTAGCGGGTTGAACAATGAGCAGTTCTTC	CASSLGLTSGLNNEQFF	TRBD2	TRBV11-2	TRBJ2-1	.
TGTGCCAGCAGCCCCGTGTTTCGCGGGGGGGTCACAGATACGCAGTATTTT	CASSPVFRGGVTDTQYF	TRBD2	TRBV14	TRBJ2-3	.
TGTGCCAGCTCACCACTGGGACAGCTAAACACTGAAGCTTTCTTT	CASSPLGQLNTEAFF	TRBD1	TRBV18	TRBJ1-1	.
TGTGCCAGCAGCTTAGAACTAGCGGGGGGAAACAATGAGCAGTTCTTC	CASSLELAGGNNEQFF	TRBD2	TRBV7-2	TRBJ2-1	.
TGTGCCAGCAGCCCTGACAGGGTTGTCACTGAAGCTTTCTTT	CASSPDRVVTEAFF	TRBD1	TRBV3-1/TRBV3-2	TRBJ1-1	.
TGCGCCAGCAGTGAACCTAGCGGGGGAGGAGAGACCCAGTACTTC	CASSEPSGGGETQYF	TRBD2	TRBV10-1	TRBJ2-5	.
TGTGCCAGCAGGCAGACAGGGTGGAACACTGAAGCTTTCTTT	CASRQTGWNTEAFF	.	TRBV21-1	TRBJ1-1	.
TGCGCCAGCAGCCAAAGTGAGGCGGGGAGCTCTGGAAACACCATATATTTT	CASSQSEAGSSGNTIYF	.	TRBV4-3	TRBJ1-3	few
TGTGCCAGCAGCCACGACAGGGGGCCCCTCGGTGGCTACACCTTC	CASSHDRGPLGGYTF	TRBD1	TRBV11-2	TRBJ1-2	.
TGTGCCAGCAGCTTTGGGGGGTATAATGAAAAACTGTTTTTT	CASSFGGYNEKLFF	.	TRBV7-2	TRBJ1-4	once
TGTGCCAGCTCACCAGGGCCCATGAACACTGAAGCTTTCTTT	CASSPGPMNTEAFF	.	TRBV18	TRBJ1-1	.
TGCGCCAGCAGCCAAGCGGACAGGGTGCGTTCTTACACCTTC	CASSQADRVRSYTF	TRBD1	TRBV4-1	TRBJ1-2	.
TGTGCCAGCAGTCCAGGGGACGCAACTAATGAAAAACTGTTTTTT	CASSPGDATNEKLFF	.	TRBV27	TRBJ1-4	.
TGTGCCAGCAGCTCCCCGGGGGGAGAGACCCAGTACTTC	CASSSPGGETQYF	TRBD2	TRBV5-5	TRBJ2-5	.
TGTGCCAGCAGCCAAGCCGGGGGATACACCGGGGAGCTGTTTTTT	CASSQAGGYTGELFF	.	TRBV3-1/TRBV3-2	TRBJ2-2	.
TGTGCCAGCAGCGTGAGGGCGGCCTCTGGAAACACCATATATTTT	CASSVRAASGNTIYF	.	TRBV9	TRBJ1-3	few
TGTGCCAGCTCACCACTTTCGGTAACAGGGGGCTTTGGAACTAATGAAAAACTGTTTTTT	CASSPLSVTGGFGTNEKLFF	TRBD1	TRBV18	TRBJ1-4	few
TGCGCCAGCAGCCAAGATGTAGCAGGGACAGGAGTTTTT	CASSQDVAGTGVF	TRBD1	TRBV4-1	TRBJ2-2	.
TGTGCCAGCAGTTACTCGACTAGGAACACCGGGGAGCTGTTTTTT	CASSYSTRNTGELFF	.	TRBV6-2/TRBV6-3	TRBJ2-2	.
TGTGCCAGCAGCAAACCACTGCCCGGGGGCACTGAAGCTTTCTTT	CASSKPLPGGTEAFF	.	TRBV21-1	TRBJ1-1	.
TGTGCCAGCAGTGTCGAGGTAATCTCCTATGGCTACACCTTC	CASSVEVISYGYTF	.	TRBV2	TRBJ1-2	.
TGTGCCAGCAAGCCGGGGTCTAGCACAGATACGCAGTATTTT	CASKPGSSTDTQYF	.	TRBV7-3	TRBJ2-3	.
TGTGCCAGCAGCCTCCGGACAGGGGGCGCCTCTGGAAACACCATATATTTT	CASSLRTGGASGNTIYF	TRBD1	TRBV7-4	TRBJ1-3	.
TGCGCCAGCAGCCAACCGGACAGGGGGCCGTTGGGCTACACCTTC	CASSQPDRGPLGYTF	TRBD1	TRBV4-1	TRBJ1-2	.
TGTGCCAGCAGCAAACCCTTAGACAGGGCCGCTAATTCACCCCTCCACTTT	CASSKPLDRAANSPLHF	.	TRBV21-1	TRBJ1-6	.
TGTGCCATCAGTGAGTCGAACAGGGGAAACCAGCCCCAGCATTTT	CAISESNRGNQPQHF	TRBD1	TRBV10-3	TRBJ1-5	.